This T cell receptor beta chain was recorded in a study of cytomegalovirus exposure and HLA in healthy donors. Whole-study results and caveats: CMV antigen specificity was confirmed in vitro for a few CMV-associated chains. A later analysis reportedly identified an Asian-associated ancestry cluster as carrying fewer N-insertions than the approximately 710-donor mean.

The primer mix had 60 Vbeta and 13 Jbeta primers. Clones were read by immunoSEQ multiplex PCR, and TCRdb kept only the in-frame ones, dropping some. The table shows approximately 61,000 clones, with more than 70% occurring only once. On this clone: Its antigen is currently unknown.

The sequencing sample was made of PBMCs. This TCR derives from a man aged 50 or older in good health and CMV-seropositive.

The CDR3: CASSPGTGDFRQPQHF. The CDR3 DNA sequence: TGTGCCAGCAGTCCCGGGACAGGGGATTTTCGTCAGCCCCAGCATTTT. The genes are TRBV28 and TRBJ1-5, with 10 nucleotides matching TRBD1. Germline V gene data show CDR1 as MDHEN and CDR2 as SYDVKM. The CDR3 contains 16 residues. V gave up 5 bases and J gave up 6 bases; unmatched junction bases: 10.